Shown below are 5 T cell receptor beta chains from a single sample sequenced in a study of regulatory T cells in long-lasting Graves disease. The time point here: newly diagnosed GD, antithyroid drugs for less than 3 months. Extracted RNA from PBMCs served as the source of the TCR library. Both iRepertoire HTBI primers and Arm-PCR of CDR3 regions were used to build the TCR beta libraries. TCRdb ran MiXCR on the multiplex PCR reads and lists one entry per CDR3 protein. This sample has hundreds of thousands of distinct CDR3 sequences, with about 15% found just once. This sample was shared with a second study, whose subject was T cells in Graves' hyperthyroidism and ophthalmopathy.

The sequencing used peripheral blood mononuclear cells (PBMCs), collected at new diagnosis, from a patient treated with antithyroid drugs. These TCRs come from a woman aged 30 to 39 with Graves disease.

This clonotype was seen at least ten times. V gene TRBV27 combines with J gene TRBJ1-1; the D is unclear. The ends were cut back, 6 bases at V and 1 base at J, with 9 bases in the middle. CDR1 and CDR2 from the germline V gene are MNHEY and SMNVEV (reference sequence). This CDR3 comprises 13 residues. The CDR3 is CASSSGGNTEAFF. CDR3 nucleotide sequence: TGTGCCAGCAGCTCCGGTGGGAACACTGAAGCTTTCTTT.

This clonotype was seen at least ten times. The chain joins TRBV2 to TRBJ1-2; 8 nucleotides agree with TRBD1. Germline CDR1 reads SNHLY; CDR2 reads FYNNEI. The CDR3 length is 15 residues. Unmatched junction bases numbered 5, after V lost 5 bases and J lost 0 bases. CDR3 coding DNA: TGTGCCAGCAGTCTCGAACAGGGGGCTAACTATGGCTACACCTTC. This codes for CASSLEQGANYGYTF. Filled out from reference TRBV2 and TRBJ1-2, the complete variable domain reads EPEVTQTPSHQVTQMGQEVILRCVPISNHLYFYWYRQILGQKVEFLVSFYNNEISEKSEIFDDQFSVERPDGSNFTLKIRSTKLEDSAMYFCASSLEQGANYGYTFGSGTRLTVV.

The chain employs TRBV18 and TRBJ1-2; 7 bases map to TRBD1. Germline V lookup: CDR1 KGHSH, CDR2 LQKENI. Trimming cost V 1 base and J 1 base; bases outside gene matches: 3. This CDR3 is built from 15 residues. CDR3: CASSPRGQVNYGYTF. CDR3 coding DNA: TGTGCCAGCTCACCACGAGGACAGGTTAACTATGGCTACACCTTC. The complete variable domain, with remaining parts taken from reference TRBV18 and TRBJ1-2, reads NAGVMQNPRHLVRRRGQEARLRCSPMKGHSHVYWYRQLPEEGLKFMVYLQKENIIDESGMPKERFSAEFPKEGPSILRIQQVVRGDSAAYFCASSPRGQVNYGYTFGSGTRLTVV.

This clonotype was counted at least ten times. The missing conserved phenylalanine or tryptophan at the end of this CDR3 makes a read error likely. Because the CDR3's place on the DNA is in doubt, the DNA is left out and the CDR3 is given as listed by TCRdb. The chain couples TRBV28 to TRBJ1-2; TRBD1 is the table's D call and was not checked against the DNA. The CDR3 is 13 residues long, ends included. The germline CDR1 and CDR2 sequences are MDHEN and SYDVKM. The CDR3 region is CASSPHPQGAVRL.

The rearrangement uses TRBV18 and TRBJ2-1; the D gene is possibly TRBD2 (5 bases). V shed 5 bases and J shed 5 bases, with 10 bases lying between them. This CDR3 comprises 13 residues. Germline loops: CDR1 KGHSH, CDR2 LQKENI. CDR3 residues: CASSGLGDNEQFF. The CDR3 nucleotides are TGTGCCAGCTCAGGTTTGGGAGACAATGAGCAGTTCTTC.